The 8 T cell receptor beta chains given below trace back to one sample, sequenced in a study of blood T cell repertoires in COVID-19. The assay was immunoSEQ multiplex PCR, and TCRdb's table has in-frame clones only and misses some. The profile shows some 190,000 clones, around 83% of them singletons. What was sequenced was peripheral blood. The receptors here all came from a woman in her sixties with acute or convalescent COVID-19.

CDR3 DNA sequence: TGTGCCAGCAGCTTAGTGGGAACCCGGGGTGAGCAGTTCTTC. Protein sequence: CASSLVGTRGEQFF. V and J are TRBV7-2 and TRBJ2-1; TRBD2 is a possible D gene (5 bases). Germline V gene sequence: CDR1 SGHTA, CDR2 FQGNSA. The CDR3 is 14 residues long. Trimming removed 1 base at V and 9 bases at J, with 13 bases between.

J is TRBJ1-3 and V is TRBV28, with D possibly TRBD1 on 5 matching bases. V shed 2 bases and J shed 4 bases, with 12 bases lying between them. Germline V lookup: CDR1 MDHEN, CDR2 SYDVKM. This CDR3 has 15 residues. The CDR3 sequence: CASSLIRARGNTIYF. For the CDR3, the DNA is TGTGCCAGCAGTTTAATCAGGGCGAGGGGAAACACCATATATTTT.

The gene calls are TRBV12-3 or TRBV12-4 and TRBJ1-4; D not certain. Between the trimmed V and J ends, which lost 5 bases and 7 bases, there was a span of 11 bases. The CDR3 has 13 residues. The CDR3 region is CASSLRLGEKLFF. The CDR3 coding sequence is TGTGCCAGCAGTCTGAGGTTGGGTGAAAAACTGTTTTTT.

This chain joins TRBV30 and TRBJ1-4, with D maybe TRBD1 (5 bases). Germline loops: CDR1 GTSNPN, CDR2 SVGIG (reference sequence). V lost 3 bases to trimming and J lost 14 bases, with 22 bases between them. The CDR3 consists of 14 residues. The CDR3 DNA follows: TGTGCCTGGAGGGCGGGGGATCGGCTCCAGCGGCTGTTTTTT. Its protein product is CAWRAGDRLQRLFF.

Only a few counts were recorded for this clone. The chain is built from TRBV28 and TRBJ1-2, with D unresolved. V was shortened by 4 bases and J by 4 bases, with 13 bases between the two germline ends. The CDR3 is made up of 14 amino acids. Germline-derived CDR1 and CDR2 are MDHEN and SYDVKM. The CDR3 DNA reads TGTGCCAGCAGTTCCACAGATTATCCCTATGGCTACACCTTC. As protein: CASSSTDYPYGYTF.

V usage is TRBV6-1 and J usage is TRBJ2-5; D may be TRBD2 (6 bases). Trimming took off 3 bases at V and 4 bases at J, with 12 bases between the two ends. The CDR3 contains 14 residues. Per germline, CDR1 MNHNS and CDR2 SASEGT. CDR3 in DNA: TGTGCCAGCAGTGAGACTTCGGGAGTAGAGACCCAGTACTTC. This codes for CASSETSGVETQYF.

The chain couples TRBV29-1 to TRBJ1-2, with a weak D call TRBD1 (5 bases). Deletions cut 7 bases from V and 4 bases from J, with 19 bases between. Germline CDR1 is SQVTM and CDR2 is ANQGSEA. This CDR3 is built from 14 residues. CDR3 in amino acids: CSASSGGRSYGYTF. Written as DNA, the CDR3 is TGCAGCGCCTCCTCGGGGGGACGGTCCTATGGCTACACCTTC.

This chain uses TRBV7-8 with TRBJ2-1; 12 bases fit TRBD2. J was trimmed by 13 bases and V by 5 bases; bases with no gene match: 6. From germline, CDR1 is SGHVS and CDR2 FQNEAQ. CDR3 size: 13 residues. In DNA, the CDR3 is TGTGCCAGCAGCCCGACTAGCGGGAGACGACAGTTCTTC. Translated: CASSPTSGRRQFF.